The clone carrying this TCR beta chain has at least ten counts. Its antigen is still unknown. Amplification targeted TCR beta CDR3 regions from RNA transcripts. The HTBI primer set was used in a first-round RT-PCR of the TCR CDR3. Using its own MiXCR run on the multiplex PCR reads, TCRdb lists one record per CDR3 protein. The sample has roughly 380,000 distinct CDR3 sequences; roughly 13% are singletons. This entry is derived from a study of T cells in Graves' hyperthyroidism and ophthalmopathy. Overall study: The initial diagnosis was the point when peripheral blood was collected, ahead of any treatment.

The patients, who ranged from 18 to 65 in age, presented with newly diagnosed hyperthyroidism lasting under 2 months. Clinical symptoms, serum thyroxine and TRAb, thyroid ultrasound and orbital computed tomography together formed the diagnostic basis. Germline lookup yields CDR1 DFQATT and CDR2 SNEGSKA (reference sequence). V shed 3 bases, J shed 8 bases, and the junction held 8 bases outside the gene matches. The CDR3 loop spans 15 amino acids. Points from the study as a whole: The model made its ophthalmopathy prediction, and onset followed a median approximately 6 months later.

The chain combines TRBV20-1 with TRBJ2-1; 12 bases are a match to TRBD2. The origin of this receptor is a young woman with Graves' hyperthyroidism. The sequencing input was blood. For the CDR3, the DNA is TGCAGTGCTAGGGCTGGGTCTAGCGGGAGGGATGAGCAGTTCTTC. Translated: CSARAGSSGRDEQFF.